A single count supports the clone carrying this TCR beta chain. Profiled with immunoSEQ multiplex PCR; TCRdb holds only in-frame clones, not every one. The table includes some 150,000 clones, 80% to 90% detected once. This entry comes from a study of blood T cell repertoires in COVID-19. As for the study in general: Samples came from the United States, Italy and Spain, spanning acute and convalescent COVID-19. Sources were T cells, B-cell-depleted T cells, or PBMCs; the material itself was cDNA or gDNA.

With 5 bases removed from V and 0 bases from J, the gap between germline ends came to 11 bases. Germline lookup yields CDR1 SEHNR and CDR2 FQNEAQ (reference sequence). CDR3 length: 15 amino acids. The sequencing input was peripheral blood. The source of this sequence is a man aged 35 to 55 with acute or convalescent COVID-19. The rearrangement joins TRBV7-9 to TRBJ1-3; D gene uncertain. The CDR3 sequence: CASSQSGSSGNTIYF. In nucleotides, the CDR3 is TGTGCCAGCAGCCAGTCGGGGTCCTCTGGAAACACCATATATTTT.